These T cell receptor beta chains were read from a single sample in a study of blood T cell repertoires in COVID-19. Clones were sequenced by immunoSEQ multiplex PCR, and TCRdb holds only the in-frame ones, with some missing. This table has roughly 200,000 clones, 88% appearing once. The sequenced sample was peripheral blood. Receptors were obtained from a man between 45 and 60 years old with COVID-19, enrolled during active disease. CDR3s include the opening cysteine and the closing phenylalanine or tryptophan. A D gene is named only where the DNA matches it firmly. Size is omitted from some rows. Given values are once, few, many or a class for expanded clones.

NA	TRBV6-6	few	TRBJ2-7	TGTGCCAGCAGTCACAGGAGCTACGAGCAGTACTTC	CASSHRSYEQYF
TRBD1	TRBV30	NA	TRBJ1-4	TGTGCCTGGAGTCGCCCGCGGACAGGGGATGAAAAACTGTTTTTT	CAWSRPRTGDEKLFF
TRBD2	TRBV12-5	NA	TRBJ2-7	TGTGCTAGTGGCCCCCCTAGCGGGTTCTCCTACGAGCAGTACTTC	CASGPPSGFSYEQYF
TRBD1	TRBV6-6	NA	TRBJ1-5	TGTGCCAGCAGTTTCCCGGGACAGGCAGAACAGCCCCAGCATTTT	CASSFPGQAEQPQHF
NA	TRBV7-2	NA	TRBJ2-7	TGTGCCAGCAGCTTAGCGGTGGGACAAGACTACGAGCAGTACTTC	CASSLAVGQDYEQYF
NA	TRBV29-1	once	TRBJ2-3	TGCAGCGTTGATAGGGCAGGGAGCACAGATACGCAGTATTTT	CSVDRAGSTDTQYF
NA	TRBV15	once	TRBJ1-5	TGTGCCACCAGCCTGGACATGTATAGCAATCAGCCCCAGCATTTT	CATSLDMYSNQPQHF
TRBD2	TRBV6-4	NA	TRBJ2-1	TGTGCCAGCAGTGACTCCCCACTAGCGCACAGCTCCTACAATGAGCAGTTCTTC	CASSDSPLAHSSYNEQFF
NA	TRBV7-2	NA	TRBJ1-1	TGTGCCAGCAGCTTAGATGATGCCCGGAGCACTGAAGCTTTCTTT	CASSLDDARSTEAFF
TRBD2	TRBV4-2	NA	TRBJ2-2	TGTGCCAGCAGCCAAGAGAAGGCTAGCGGGAGGACCGGGGAGCTGTTTTTT	CASSQEKASGRTGELFF
NA	TRBV5-1	NA	TRBJ2-7	TGCGCCAGCAGCGTTGGTGGGAGCTACGAGCAGTACTTC	CASSVGGSYEQYF
TRBD1	TRBV27	NA	TRBJ1-2	TGTGCCAGCAGTTTTTCCCCCCAGACAGGGGAAGGCTACACCTTC	CASSFSPQTGEGYTF
TRBD1	TRBV4-3	NA	TRBJ2-2	TGCGCCAGCAGCCCGCGACAGGGGACGAACACCGGGGAGCTGTTTTTT	CASSPRQGTNTGELFF
NA	TRBV7-9	NA	TRBJ2-7	TGTGCCAGCAGCGCGATAGGGGGGGCTTACGAGCAGTACTTC	CASSAIGGAYEQYF
NA	TRBV14	NA	TRBJ2-7	TGTGCCAGCAGCCAAGAACAGGGTGGGGAGCAGTACTTC	CASSQEQGGEQYF
NA	TRBV19	NA	TRBJ1-5	TGTGCCAGTAGTTGGCAGGGCAATCAGCCCCAGCATTTT	CASSWQGNQPQHF
TRBD1	TRBV6-5	NA	TRBJ1-2	TGTGCCAGCACCCCAGGACAGGCTAACTATGGCTACACCTTC	CASTPGQANYGYTF
TRBD1	TRBV28	NA	TRBJ2-1	TGTGCCAGCAGTCGGACAGGGGCTTACAATGAGCAGTTCTTC	CASSRTGAYNEQFF
TRBD2	TRBV4-1	NA	TRBJ2-1	TGCGCCAGCAGCCAGAGTAGCGGGGGCTACAATGAGCAGTTCTTC	CASSQSSGGYNEQFF
NA	TRBV3-1/TRBV3-2	NA	TRBJ1-3	TGTGCCAGCAGCCAAGATACTGGAAACACCATATATTTT	CASSQDTGNTIYF
NA	TRBV29-1	NA	TRBJ1-2	TGCAGCGTTGAGGGCGGGTGGGGAGGCTACACCTTC	CSVEGGWGGYTF
TRBD1	TRBV5-1	NA	TRBJ2-5	TGCGCCAGCAGCTTCGACAGGGGGCTTGGGCAAGAGACCCAGTACTTC	CASSFDRGLGQETQYF
NA	TRBV29-1	NA	TRBJ2-3	TGCAGCGTTGATGTAGGGGCTAGCACAGATACGCAGTATTTT	CSVDVGASTDTQYF
TRBD1	TRBV7-7	NA	TRBJ2-3	TGTGCTAGCAGCCGAGGACAGGGGGCTTTTGGAGATACGCAGTATTTT	CASSRGQGAFGDTQYF
TRBD1	TRBV19	NA	TRBJ2-7	TGTGCCAGTAGTCCTACCTCCGGGACAGTCCTTCTTGAGCAGTACTTC	CASSPTSGTVLLEQYF
TRBD1	TRBV11-2	few	TRBJ1-4	TGTGCCAGCAGGACTTCCGGGACAGTGAATGAAAAACTGTTTTTT	CASRTSGTVNEKLFF
TRBD2	TRBV4-1	NA	TRBJ2-7	TGCGCCAGCAGCCAAGCCGGGACTAGCGGGAGTTCAGCCTACGAGCAGTACTTC	CASSQAGTSGSSAYEQYF
NA	TRBV6-6	NA	TRBJ2-2	TGTGCCAGCAGTTATGAGGGTGCGAACACCGGGGAGCTGTTTTTT	CASSYEGANTGELFF